Below are 23 T cell receptor beta chains sequenced from a single sample in a study of patients and donors after allogeneic stem cell transplantation. TCRdb re-derived calls from the RT-PCR reads in MiXCR, one entry per CDR3 protein. Of about 24,000 distinct CDR3 sequences in the sample, roughly two fifths were seen once. The sample was blood, either unsorted or a sorted T cell fraction (not recorded which). Receptors originate from a human donor who was either an allogeneic HSCT recipient or a stem cell or donor lymphocyte infusion donor (not recorded which). It is not recorded whose cells these are; they may come from a transplant donor.

This clonotype showed up just a few times. V and J are TRBV20-1 and TRBJ2-5, with 8 bases fitting TRBD1. CDR3 length: 15 residues. Trimming took 0 bases from V and 2 from J; bases not matched to a gene: 5. Germline V CDR1 and CDR2: DFQATT, SNEGSKA (reference sequence). CDR3 bases: TGCAGTGCTAGAGAAGGGACAGGAGTACAAGAGACCCAGTACTTC. It codes for CSAREGTGVQETQYF.

This clonotype was detected ten times or more. The chain employs TRBV12-3 or TRBV12-4 and TRBJ1-1; no firm D call. The CDR3 is 11 residues long. Trimming took off 1 base at V and 11 bases at J, with 8 bases between the two ends. The CDR3 sequence: CASSLDKGAFF. The CDR3 DNA reads as TGTGCCAGCAGTTTAGATAAAGGGGCTTTCTTT.

This clonotype has just a few counts. The V and J genes are TRBV5-1 and TRBJ2-4; weak D call: TRBD1 (6 bases). The CDR3 covers 15 residues. V lost 1 base and J lost 3, with 11 bases in between. Germline CDR1 SGHRS, CDR2 YFSETQ. The CDR3 loop is CASSLSTGNKNIQYF. CDR3 nucleotides: TGCGCCAGCAGCTTGTCAACAGGGAACAAAAACATTCAGTACTTC.

This chain connects TRBV7-9 to TRBJ1-2; the match to TRBD1 covers 8 bases. CDR1 and CDR2 from the germline V gene are SEHNR and FQNEAQ (reference sequence). Unmatched junction bases numbered 2, after V lost 5 bases and J lost 3 bases. This CDR3 has 13 residues. Written as DNA, the CDR3 is TGTGCCAGCAGCCCGACAGGGGACTATGGCTACACCTTC. It is translated as CASSPTGDYGYTF.

In this sample, this clonotype turned up once. The chain links TRBV6-6 to TRBJ2-7; 7 bases agree with TRBD2. The ends lost 6 bases at V and 0 bases at J; junction bases unmatched: 11. The CDR3 is 16 amino acids. Germline V lookup: CDR1 MNHNY, CDR2 SVGAGI (reference sequence). CDR3 in DNA: TGTGCCAGCAGCTTCCCCGGCGGGGGTAGCTCCTACGAGCAGTACTTC. It is translated as CASSFPGGGSSYEQYF.

The J gene is TRBJ2-4, the V gene TRBV3-1; D possibly corresponds to TRBD2 (6 bases). The CDR3 loop spans 15 amino acids. Trimming took 2 bases from V and 3 from J, leaving 11 bases between them. Germline V gives CDR1 LGHDT, CDR2 YNNKEL (reference sequence). Here the CDR3 reads CASSQRWRGKNIQYF. The CDR3, as DNA: TGTGCCAGCAGCCAAAGGTGGAGGGGCAAAAACATTCAGTACTTC.

V is TRBV6-5 and J is TRBJ1-2; 8 bases line up with TRBD1. Per germline, CDR1 MNHEY and CDR2 SVGAGI. The CDR3 runs 14 residues. V shed 2 bases, J shed 2 bases, and the junction held 1 base outside the gene matches. In nucleotides, the CDR3 is TGTGCCAGCAGTTACCAGGGGGCGAACTATGGCTACACCTTC. Amino acids: CASSYQGANYGYTF.

This chain uses TRBV19 with TRBJ2-7; TRBD1 aligns across 8 bases. Germline CDR1 LNHDA, CDR2 SQIVND (reference sequence). The CDR3 loop spans 11 amino acids. V shed 10 bases, J shed 4 bases, and the junction held 3 bases outside the gene matches. This chain's CDR3 is CATRQGYEQYF. CDR3 bases: TGTGCCACAAGACAGGGGTACGAGCAGTACTTC.

The V gene is TRBV25-1, the J gene TRBJ2-1; possibly TRBD1 or TRBD2 for D (6 bases each). The ends were cut back, 5 bases at V and 8 bases at J, with 22 bases in the middle. Per germline, CDR1 MGHDK and CDR2 SYGVNS. This CDR3 has 16 residues. The CDR3: CASSPRGRGNLHEQFF. CDR3 in DNA: TGTGCCAGCAGTCCGCGGGGCAGGGGCAATTTACATGAGCAGTTCTTC.

V usage is TRBV5-1 and J usage is TRBJ1-1, with D unresolved. CDR3 length: 13 amino acids. The V end was cut by 4 bases, the J end by 6 bases, with 13 bases between. The germline gives CDR1 SGHRS, CDR2 YFSETQ. For the CDR3, the DNA is TGCGCCAGCAGCCTGGGCTTAGCGTCTGAAGCTTTCTTT. It is translated as CASSLGLASEAFF.

The V call is TRBV29-1, the J call TRBJ1-5; maybe TRBD1 (5 bases). Trimming took 7 bases from V and 1 from J, leaving 17 bases between them. Germline V CDR1 and CDR2: SQVTM, ANQGSEA. CDR3 length: 15 amino acids. This CDR3 reads CSARMGRGSNQPQHF. The CDR3 nucleotides are TGCAGCGCCCGAATGGGGAGGGGCAGCAATCAGCCCCAGCATTTT.

This clonotype was seen more than once but under ten times. The chain couples TRBV20-1 to TRBJ1-5; no reliable D call. V gave up 1 base and J gave up 9 bases, with 7 bases separating them. The germline V gene has CDR1 DFQATT and CDR2 SNEGSKA (reference sequence). This CDR3 has 11 amino acids. The CDR3 sequence: CSARVSGPQHF. The CDR3 DNA follows: TGCAGTGCTAGAGTATCCGGGCCCCAGCATTTT.

The J gene is TRBJ2-1, the V gene TRBV3-1, with 12 bases matching TRBD1. Germline V gene data show CDR1 as LGHDT and CDR2 as YNNKEL (reference sequence). V gave up 5 bases and J gave up 15 bases; unmatched junction bases: 5. The CDR3 runs to 12 residues. DNA of the CDR3: TGTGCCAGCAGCATTGGGACAGGGGGCGCGTTCTTC. This encodes CASSIGTGGAFF.

This clonotype was recorded a few times. J is TRBJ2-2 and V is TRBV28; 8 bases map to TRBD2. Trimming at V came to 6 bases and at J to 7 bases, leaving 13 bases not matched to a gene. Germline V gives CDR1 MDHEN, CDR2 SYDVKM. The CDR3 totals 16 residues. The CDR3, as DNA: TGTGCCAGCAGCCCACCCGGGACTAGATCTATCGGGGAGCTGTTTTTT. Its protein is CASSPPGTRSIGELFF.

V gene TRBV20-1 combines with J gene TRBJ2-7; D remains unclear. CDR1 and CDR2 from the germline V gene are DFQATT and SNEGSKA (reference sequence). The CDR3 length is 11 residues. V was cut by 3 bases and J by 6 bases, with 9 bases left in between. The CDR3: CSASAYREQYF. The DNA of the CDR3 is TGCAGTGCTAGCGCCTACCGCGAGCAGTACTTC.

The rearrangement links TRBV15 to TRBJ1-3; D remains ambiguous. The CDR3 contains 13 residues. The V gene lost 4 bases and the J gene lost 5 bases, with 9 bases spanning the gap. Germline CDR1 reads LNHNV; CDR2 reads YYDKDF (reference sequence). CDR3: CATSTDMRNTIYF. The CDR3 region has the DNA TGTGCCACCAGCACCGACATGAGAAACACCATATATTTT.

V usage is TRBV5-1 and J usage is TRBJ1-6; D gene uncertain. With 0 bases removed from V and 0 bases from J, the gap between germline ends came to 7 bases. Germline CDR1 and CDR2: SGHRS and YFSETQ. This CDR3 has 16 residues. The CDR3 DNA sequence: TGCGCCAGCAGCTTGGGGCCGAGCTCCTATAATTCACCCCTCCACTTT. Its protein is CASSLGPSSYNSPLHF.

This clonotype has a handful of counts. The genes are TRBV5-1 and TRBJ2-7; perhaps TRBD2 as D (5 bases). This CDR3 comprises 12 residues. Per germline, CDR1 SGHRS and CDR2 YFSETQ. Trimming cost V 4 bases and J 4 bases, with 9 bases left between them. The CDR3: CASSLDFYEQYF. In nucleotides, the CDR3 is TGCGCCAGCAGCCTGGACTTTTACGAGCAGTACTTC.

This clonotype was counted a few times. This chain uses TRBV20-1 with TRBJ1-3; 8 bases agree with TRBD1. V gave up 5 bases and J gave up 2 bases; unmatched junction bases: 2. In germline, CDR1 is DFQATT, CDR2 SNEGSKA (reference sequence). There are 13 residues in the CDR3. CDR3 nucleotide sequence: TGCAGTGCTCGGACAGGGCCTGGAAACACCATATATTTT. It specifies CSARTGPGNTIYF.

In this sample, this clonotype turned up a few times. The chain has TRBV3-1 and TRBJ1-3; 7 bases are a match to TRBD1. CDR1 is LGHDT and CDR2 is YNNKEL in the germline V gene (reference sequence). V trimming: 0 bases; J trimming: 0 bases; junction bases outside the gene matches: 17. This CDR3 has 21 residues. In nucleotides, the CDR3 is TGTGCCAGCAGCCAAGAAAGGGGGCCGGGGATCGTGGGGAACTCTGGAAACACCATATATTTT. Its translation: CASSQERGPGIVGNSGNTIYF.

This clonotype was seen a handful of times. This sequence joins TRBV5-1 and TRBJ1-1, with 11 bases lining up with TRBD1. V lost 4 bases to trimming and J lost 5 bases; unmatched junction nucleotides: 4. Germline values: CDR1 SGHRS, CDR2 YFSETQ. CDR3 size: 14 residues. CDR3 sequence reads: CASSRTGGVTEAFF. In DNA, the CDR3 is TGCGCCAGCAGCAGGACAGGGGGCGTAACTGAAGCTTTCTTT.

A few counts support this clonotype. The J gene is TRBJ2-7, the V gene TRBV7-9; D is uncertain. The germline CDR1 and CDR2 sequences are SEHNR and FQNEAQ (reference sequence). V was cut by 1 base and J by 2 bases, with 15 bases left in between. The CDR3 length is 16 residues. The CDR3, as DNA: TGTGCCAGCAGCTTAGATTCGGGTAGGGTGGCCTACGAGCAGTACTTC. This sequence encodes CASSLDSGRVAYEQYF.

CDR3 in DNA: TGTGCCAGCAGTTTTACAGGGTCGAATTCACCCCTCCACTTT. Protein sequence: CASSFTGSNSPLHF. The chain recombines TRBV27 with TRBJ1-6, with D perhaps matching TRBD1 (6 bases). The CDR3 has 14 amino acids. V was pared by 3 bases and J by 7 bases, with 10 bases between. Germline V gives CDR1 MNHEY, CDR2 SMNVEV (reference sequence).